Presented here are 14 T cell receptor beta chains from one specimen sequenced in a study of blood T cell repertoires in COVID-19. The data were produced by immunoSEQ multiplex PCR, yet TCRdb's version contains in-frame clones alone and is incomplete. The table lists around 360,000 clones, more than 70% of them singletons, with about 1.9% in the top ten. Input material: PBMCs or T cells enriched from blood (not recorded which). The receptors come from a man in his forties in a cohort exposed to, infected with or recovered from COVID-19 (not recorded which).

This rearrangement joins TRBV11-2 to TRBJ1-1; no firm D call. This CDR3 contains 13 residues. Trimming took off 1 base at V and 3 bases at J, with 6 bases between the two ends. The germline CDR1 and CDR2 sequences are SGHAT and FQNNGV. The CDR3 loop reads CASSLALDTEAFF. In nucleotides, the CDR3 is TGTGCCAGCAGCTTAGCTTTAGACACTGAAGCTTTCTTT. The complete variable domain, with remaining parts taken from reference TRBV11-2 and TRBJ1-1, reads EAGVAQSPRYKIIEKRQSVAFWCNPISGHATLYWYQQILGQGPKLLIQFQNNGVVDDSQLPKDRFSAERLKGVDSTLKIQPAKLEDSAVYLCASSLALDTEAFFGQGTRLTVV.

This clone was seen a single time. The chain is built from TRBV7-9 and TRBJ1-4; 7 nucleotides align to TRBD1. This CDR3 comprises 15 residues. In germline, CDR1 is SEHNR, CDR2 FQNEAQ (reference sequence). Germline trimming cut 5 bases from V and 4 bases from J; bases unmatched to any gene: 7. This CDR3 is CASSATGAINEKLFF. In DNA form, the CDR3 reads TGTGCCAGCAGCGCCACAGGGGCCATTAATGAAAAACTGTTTTTT.

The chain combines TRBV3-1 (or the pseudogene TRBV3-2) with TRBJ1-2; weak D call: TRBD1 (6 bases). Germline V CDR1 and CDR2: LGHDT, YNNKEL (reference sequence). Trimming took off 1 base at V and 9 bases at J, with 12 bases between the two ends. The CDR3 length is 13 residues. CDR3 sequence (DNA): TGTGCCAGCAGCCAAGGGGGGGGCTCCCGCTACACCTTC. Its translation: CASSQGGGSRYTF.

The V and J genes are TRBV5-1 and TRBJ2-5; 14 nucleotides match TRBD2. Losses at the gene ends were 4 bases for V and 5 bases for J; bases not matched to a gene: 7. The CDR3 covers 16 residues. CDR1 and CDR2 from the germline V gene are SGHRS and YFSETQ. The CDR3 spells CASSQGTSGSAETQYF. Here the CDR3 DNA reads TGCGCCAGCAGCCAAGGGACTAGCGGGAGTGCGGAGACCCAGTACTTC.

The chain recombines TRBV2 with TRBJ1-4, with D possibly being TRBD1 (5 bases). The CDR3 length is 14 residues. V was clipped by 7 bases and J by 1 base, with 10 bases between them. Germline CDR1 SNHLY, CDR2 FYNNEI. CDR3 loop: CASTNRRTNEKLFF. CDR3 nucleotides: TGTGCCAGCACCAACAGGAGAACTAATGAAAAACTGTTTTTT.

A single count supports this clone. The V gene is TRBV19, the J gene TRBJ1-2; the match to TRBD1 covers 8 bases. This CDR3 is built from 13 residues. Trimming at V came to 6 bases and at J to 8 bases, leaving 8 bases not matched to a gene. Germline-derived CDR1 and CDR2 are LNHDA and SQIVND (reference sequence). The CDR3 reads CASRPDRAGGYTF. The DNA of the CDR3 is TGTGCCAGTAGACCGGACAGGGCGGGCGGCTACACCTTC.

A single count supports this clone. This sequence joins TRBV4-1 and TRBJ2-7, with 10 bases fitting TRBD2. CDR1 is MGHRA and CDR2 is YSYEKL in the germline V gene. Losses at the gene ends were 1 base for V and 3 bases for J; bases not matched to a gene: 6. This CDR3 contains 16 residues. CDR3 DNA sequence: TGCGCCAGCAGCCAAGGTCAACTAGCGGGATACTACGAGCAGTACTTC. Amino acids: CASSQGQLAGYYEQYF.

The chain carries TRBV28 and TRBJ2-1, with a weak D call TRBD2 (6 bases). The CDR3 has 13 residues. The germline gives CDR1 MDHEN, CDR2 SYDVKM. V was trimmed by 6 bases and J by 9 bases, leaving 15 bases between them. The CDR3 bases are TGTGCCAGCAGCCTAGCGTGGGGAGGTGAGCAGTTCTTC. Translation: CASSLAWGGEQFF.

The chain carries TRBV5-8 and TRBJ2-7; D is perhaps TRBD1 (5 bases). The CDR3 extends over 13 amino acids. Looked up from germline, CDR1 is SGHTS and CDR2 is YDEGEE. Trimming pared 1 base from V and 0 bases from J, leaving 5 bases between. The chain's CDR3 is CASSLRGSYEQYF. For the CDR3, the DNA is TGTGCCAGCAGCTTGAGGGGCTCCTACGAGCAGTACTTC.

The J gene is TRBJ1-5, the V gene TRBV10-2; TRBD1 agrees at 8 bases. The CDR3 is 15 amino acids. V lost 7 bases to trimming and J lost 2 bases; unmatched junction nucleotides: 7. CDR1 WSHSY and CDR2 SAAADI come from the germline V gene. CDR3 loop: CASNDRGLGNQPQHF. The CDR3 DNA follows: TGCGCCAGCAACGACAGGGGATTGGGCAATCAGCCCCAGCATTTT.

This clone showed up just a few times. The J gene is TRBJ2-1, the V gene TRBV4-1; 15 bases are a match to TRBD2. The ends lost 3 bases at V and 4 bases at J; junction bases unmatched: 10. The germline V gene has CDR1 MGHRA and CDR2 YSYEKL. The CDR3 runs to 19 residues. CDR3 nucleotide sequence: TGCGCCAGCAGCCAGTTAGGACTAGCGGGAGGGCCTAGGTACAATGAGCAGTTCTTC. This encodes CASSQLGLAGGPRYNEQFF.

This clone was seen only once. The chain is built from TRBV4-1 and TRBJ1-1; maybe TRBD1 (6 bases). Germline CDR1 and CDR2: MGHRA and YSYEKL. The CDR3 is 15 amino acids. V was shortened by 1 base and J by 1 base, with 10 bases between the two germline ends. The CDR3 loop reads CASSQGPGQNTEAFF. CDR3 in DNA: TGCGCCAGCAGCCAAGGGCCGGGACAGAACACTGAAGCTTTCTTT.

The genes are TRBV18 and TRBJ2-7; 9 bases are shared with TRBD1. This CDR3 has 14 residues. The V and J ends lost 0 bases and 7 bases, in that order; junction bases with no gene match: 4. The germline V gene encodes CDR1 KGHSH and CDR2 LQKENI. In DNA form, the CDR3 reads TGTGCCAGCTCACCACCGGGACAGGGACTTGAGCAGTACTTC. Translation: CASSPPGQGLEQYF.

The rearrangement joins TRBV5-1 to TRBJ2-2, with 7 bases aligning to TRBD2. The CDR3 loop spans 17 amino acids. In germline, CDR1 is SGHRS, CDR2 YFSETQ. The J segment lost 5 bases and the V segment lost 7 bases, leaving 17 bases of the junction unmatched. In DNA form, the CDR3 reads TGCGCCAGCTCCACCGGACTAGTCAGCTTGGGGACCGGGGAGCTGTTTTTT. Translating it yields CASSTGLVSLGTGELFF. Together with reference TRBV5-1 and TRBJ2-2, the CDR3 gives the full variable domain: KAGVTQTPRYLIKTRGQQVTLSCSPISGHRSVSWYQQTPGQGLQFLFEYFSETQRNKGNFPGRFSGRQFSNSRSEMNVSTLELGDSALYLCASSTGLVSLGTGELFFGEGSRLTVL.